These 9 T cell receptor beta chains were sequenced from one sample in a study of shared clonotypes between healthy human individuals. Cells designated naive CD8 were CD45RO-negative and were positively selected for CCR7, with terminally differentiated effector memory CD45RA+ cells excluded. Measured with immunoSEQ multiplex PCR; TCRdb has only the in-frame clones, and not every one. The sample holds nearly 2 million clones; less than 95% are singletons and the top ten take roughly 1%. Sequenced input: naive CD8+ T cells sorted from blood. All receptors derive from a man aged 18 to 29 in good health.

The V and J genes are TRBV14 and TRBJ1-2; no reliable D call. The ends were cut back, 2 bases at V and 4 bases at J, with 8 bases in the middle. Per germline, CDR1 SGHDN and CDR2 FVKESK. The CDR3 is made up of 13 amino acids. The CDR3 DNA is TGTGCCAGCAGCCAATTCCAAGGCTATGGCTACACCTTC. Protein product: CASSQFQGYGYTF.

V gene TRBV5-1 combines with J gene TRBJ2-5, with D perhaps being TRBD1 or TRBD2 (5 bases each). Trimming left V 2 bases short and J 5 bases short, with 10 bases between. Germline CDR1 is SGHRS and CDR2 is YFSETQ. The CDR3 length is 13 residues. The CDR3 bases are TGCGCCAGCAGCTTACCGGGACGGGAGACCCAGTACTTC. This codes for CASSLPGRETQYF.

The rearrangement joins TRBV9 to TRBJ2-7; weak D call: TRBD1 (6 bases). Germline-derived CDR1 and CDR2 are SGDLS and YYNGEE. This CDR3 comprises 12 residues. Trimming took 3 bases from V and 7 from J, leaving 11 bases between them. CDR3 nucleotides: TGTGCCAGCAGCGCCACAGGGTCAGAGCAGTACTTC. This translates into CASSATGSEQYF.

The chain joins TRBV6-5 to TRBJ1-2; maybe TRBD1 (5 bases). The CDR3 runs to 16 residues. V was cut by 1 base and J by 2 bases, with 14 bases left in between. Germline loops: CDR1 MNHEY, CDR2 SVGAGI. Here the CDR3 DNA reads TGTGCCAGCAGTTACTTGCGAGGGGTAATAAACTATGGCTACACCTTC. Its protein product is CASSYLRGVINYGYTF.

This rearrangement joins TRBV27 to TRBJ2-1, with D perhaps assigned TRBD1 or TRBD2 (5 bases each). Germline V gene data show CDR1 as MNHEY and CDR2 as SMNVEV (reference sequence). The CDR3 runs 14 residues. With 5 bases removed from V and 6 bases from J, the gap between germline ends came to 14 bases. CDR3 residues: CASSPGQRGNEQFF. The CDR3 DNA sequence: TGTGCCAGCAGTCCTGGTCAGAGGGGCAATGAGCAGTTCTTC.

The chain uses TRBV7-9 and TRBJ1-1, with D possibly being TRBD1 (6 bases). CDR1 is SEHNR, CDR2 FQNEAQ, per germline (reference sequence). The V and J ends lost 1 base and 7 bases respectively, with 16 bases between them. The CDR3 is 15 amino acids. CDR3 sequence (DNA): TGTGCCAGCAGCTTAGATCTAGGACAGAGTCGTGAAGCTTTCTTT. It codes for CASSLDLGQSREAFF. Full variable domain (rest looked up from reference TRBV7-9 and TRBJ1-1): DTGVSQNPRHKITKRGQNVTFRCDPISEHNRLYWYRQTLGQGPEFLTYFQNEAQLEKSRLLSDRFSAERPKGSFSTLEIQRTEQGDSAMYLCASSLDLGQSREAFFGQGTRLTVV.

The V and J genes are TRBV28 and TRBJ1-2; D remains unclear. With 6 bases removed from V and 1 base from J, the gap between germline ends came to 12 bases. Germline V gene lookup returns CDR1 MDHEN and CDR2 SYDVKM. The CDR3 runs to 14 residues. The CDR3 region has the DNA TGTGCCAGCAGCAAGTCCGCATTTAACTATGGCTACACCTTC. It codes for CASSKSAFNYGYTF.

The chain combines TRBV10-3 with TRBJ2-2; D is perhaps TRBD1 (6 bases). This CDR3 has 15 residues. The V gene lost 5 bases and the J gene lost 3 bases, with 13 bases spanning the gap. Germline V gives CDR1 ENHRY, CDR2 SYGVKD. CDR3 in amino acids: CAISTGTRDTGELFF. Here the CDR3 DNA reads TGTGCCATCAGTACCGGGACACGGGACACCGGGGAGCTGTTTTTT.

The CDR3 loop is CASSAVGGYNNEQFF. The CDR3 nucleotides are TGTGCCAGCAGCGCCGTGGGCGGATATAACAATGAGCAGTTCTTC. This chain uses TRBV9 with TRBJ2-1; D is unclear. The CDR3 length is 15 residues. Trimming cost V 3 bases and J 5 bases, with 15 bases left between them. The germline V gene encodes CDR1 SGDLS and CDR2 YYNGEE.